A single sample is the source of the 27 T cell receptor beta chains below, sequenced in a study of shared clonotypes between healthy human individuals. Naive CD8 cells, CD45RO-negative and positively selected for CCR7, excluded terminally differentiated effector memory CD45RA+ cells. TCRdb keeps only in-frame clones here, not all; method: immunoSEQ multiplex PCR. The table includes some 2.1 million clones, approximately 94% detected once. Specimen: naive CD8+ T cells sorted from blood. The receptors derive from a man between 18 and 29 years old in good health.

The rearrangement joins TRBV7-9 to TRBJ2-1, with 7 bases aligning to TRBD2. Germline loops: CDR1 SEHNR, CDR2 FQNEAQ (reference sequence). CDR3 length: 13 residues. After removal of 3 bases from V and 6 bases from J, the junction contained 2 bases not matched to a gene. Written as DNA, the CDR3 is TGTGCCAGCAGCTTTACTAGCGCCAATGAGCAGTTCTTC. This encodes CASSFTSANEQFF.

The chain carries TRBV11-2 and TRBJ2-1; 14 bases line up with TRBD2. The CDR3 consists of 17 residues. With 1 base clipped from V and 6 bases from J, the junction kept 5 bases outside the gene matches. Germline assignment: CDR1 SGHAT and CDR2 FQNNGV. The CDR3 sequence: CASSLATSGGVLNEQFF. CDR3 sequence (DNA): TGTGCCAGCAGCTTAGCGACTAGCGGGGGGGTCCTCAATGAGCAGTTCTTC.

The chain links TRBV10-2 to TRBJ2-7; D is uncertain. The CDR3 is 12 residues long. In germline, CDR1 is WSHSY, CDR2 SAAADI. Trimming stripped 2 bases from V and 2 bases from J, with 4 bases between. CDR3 nucleotide sequence: TGCGCCAGCAGTGAGGTTCCCTACGAGCAGTACTTC. As protein: CASSEVPYEQYF.

The J gene is TRBJ2-1, the V gene TRBV14; TRBD2 matches at 11 bases. This CDR3 has 19 amino acids. Trimming removed 2 bases from V and 5 bases from J; junction bases left unmatched: 14. Germline V gene lookup returns CDR1 SGHDN and CDR2 FVKESK. CDR3 loop: CASSQIPALAGGNNNEQFF. Here the CDR3 DNA reads TGTGCCAGCAGCCAAATACCGGCGCTAGCGGGGGGAAACAACAATGAGCAGTTCTTC.

This sequence joins TRBV2 and TRBJ2-7, with D unresolved. Germline CDR1 reads SNHLY; CDR2 reads FYNNEI. V was clipped by 10 bases and J by 2 bases, with 15 bases between them. The CDR3 extends over 13 amino acids. The chain's CDR3 is CATTLPTTYEQYF. CDR3 DNA: TGTGCCACCACCCTTCCCACAACCTACGAGCAGTACTTC. Complete variable domain (other parts from reference TRBV2 and TRBJ2-7): EPEVTQTPSHQVTQMGQEVILRCVPISNHLYFYWYRQILGQKVEFLVSFYNNEISEKSEIFDDQFSVERPDGSNFTLKIRSTKLEDSAMYFCATTLPTTYEQYFGPGTRLTVT.

The rearrangement links TRBV30 to TRBJ2-7, with D tentatively TRBD1 (5 bases). The V gene's germline CDR1 is GTSNPN and CDR2 SVGIG (reference sequence). CDR3 length equals 13 residues. V was pared by 0 bases and J by 3 bases, with 9 bases between. CDR3 sequence: CAWSVRTLYEQYF. For the CDR3, the DNA is TGTGCCTGGAGTGTAAGGACACTCTACGAGCAGTACTTC.

J is TRBJ1-1 and V is TRBV29-1; a weak D match, TRBD1 (6 bases). Trimming took 5 bases from V and 4 from J, leaving 23 bases between them. CDR1 and CDR2 from the germline V gene are SQVTM and ANQGSEA. The length of the CDR3 is 16 residues. CDR3 in amino acids: CSVTPLAGQFATEAFF. The CDR3 DNA follows: TGCAGCGTTACTCCGTTGGCCGGACAGTTTGCCACTGAAGCTTTCTTT.

This clone was found a few times. The V and J genes are TRBV7-9 and TRBJ2-2, with TRBD2 as a possible D gene (6 bases). This CDR3 spans 17 amino acids. From germline, CDR1 is SEHNR and CDR2 FQNEAQ (reference sequence). With 2 bases removed from V and 5 bases from J, the gap between germline ends came to 18 bases. CDR3 DNA sequence: TGTGCCAGCAGCTTACCGGGGGAGCGAGAGGGAACCGGGGAGCTGTTTTTT. Protein: CASSLPGEREGTGELFF.

J is TRBJ1-6 and V is TRBV19, with D unclear. The CDR3 has 16 amino acids. The V end lost 6 bases, the J end lost 0 bases, and 12 bases lay between the germline ends. Germline V CDR1 and CDR2: LNHDA, SQIVND (reference sequence). The CDR3 reads CASRPEAGSYNSPLHF. In nucleotides, the CDR3 is TGTGCCAGTAGGCCAGAGGCGGGCTCCTATAATTCACCCCTCCACTTT.

J is TRBJ2-7 and V is TRBV6-1, with 12 bases identical to TRBD2. With V trimmed by 2 bases and J by 3 bases, 14 bases remained unmatched. Germline V gives CDR1 MNHNS, CDR2 SASEGT. The CDR3 totals 19 residues. The CDR3 sequence is CASSERGGLEGLAGYEQYF. The CDR3 nucleotides read TGTGCCAGCAGTGAACGCGGGGGACTGGAGGGACTAGCGGGCTACGAGCAGTACTTC.

This chain links TRBV5-4 with TRBJ2-1; 7 nucleotides match TRBD2. Germline CDR1 SGHNT, CDR2 YYREEE (reference sequence). V was pared by 0 bases and J by 6 bases, with 9 bases of the junction left unmatched. The CDR3 has 16 amino acids. In DNA, the CDR3 is TGTGCCAGCAGCTTGGGCAGGGAGGGCCCTCCCAATGAGCAGTTCTTC. Protein sequence: CASSLGREGPPNEQFF. Variable domain in full (rest from reference TRBV5-4 and TRBJ2-1): ETGVTQSPTHLIKTRGQQVTLRCSSQSGHNTVSWYQQALGQGPQFIFQYYREEENGRGNFPPRFSGLQFPNYSSELNVNALELDDSALYLCASSLGREGPPNEQFFGPGTRLTVL.

This sequence joins TRBV6-4 and TRBJ2-1, with 8 bases lining up with TRBD2. The V gene end was trimmed by 0 bases and the J gene end by 5 bases; junction bases not matched to a gene: 3. This CDR3 is built from 15 residues. Germline V gene lookup returns CDR1 MRHNA and CDR2 SNTAGT. CDR3 bases: TGTGCCAGCAGTGACTCTGCGGGGGGAGACAATGAGCAGTTCTTC. Protein: CASSDSAGGDNEQFF.

V and J are TRBV9 and TRBJ1-1; no firm D call. Deletions cut 4 bases from V and 3 bases from J, with 22 bases between. CDR1 is SGDLS, CDR2 YYNGEE, per germline. This CDR3 spans 17 amino acids. The CDR3 reads CASSPSWFEAEDTEAFF. The CDR3 DNA reads as TGTGCCAGCAGCCCCTCTTGGTTCGAGGCGGAGGACACTGAAGCTTTCTTT.

The chain joins TRBV4-1 to TRBJ2-7, with D perhaps matching TRBD1 (6 bases). V was clipped by 3 bases and J by 3 bases, with 12 bases between them. Per germline, CDR1 MGHRA and CDR2 YSYEKL. The CDR3 covers 14 residues. CDR3 in DNA: TGCGCCAGCAGCCAGAACACAGGGTTCTACGAGCAGTACTTC. Residues: CASSQNTGFYEQYF.

This clone has a single count. V usage is TRBV30 and J usage is TRBJ2-2; TRBD1 agrees at 8 bases. Germline assignment: CDR1 GTSNPN and CDR2 SVGIG (reference sequence). V was pared by 2 bases and J by 4 bases, with 6 bases of the junction left unmatched. This CDR3 region has 15 residues. CDR3 nucleotide sequence: TGTGCCTGGAGTTCAAGACAGGGGTTCACCGGGGAGCTGTTTTTT. Encoded protein: CAWSSRQGFTGELFF.

The V and J genes are TRBV4-1 and TRBJ2-7; 9 bases fit TRBD2. The CDR3 runs 14 residues. Germline values: CDR1 MGHRA, CDR2 YSYEKL. The junction had 6 bases not matched to a gene; V was cut back by 4 bases and J by 5 bases. CDR3 sequence reads: CASSPRTSVHEQYF. CDR3 nucleotide sequence: TGCGCCAGCAGCCCCCGGACTAGCGTCCACGAGCAGTACTTC.

The chain couples TRBV6-5 to TRBJ2-7; no definite D call. The CDR3 is 16 residues long. V was trimmed by 3 bases and J by 2 bases, leaving 17 bases between them. CDR1 is MNHEY, CDR2 SVGAGI, per germline. The CDR3 nucleotides are TGTGCCAGCAGTTATTTCGCTTCCGGGCCTACCTACGAGCAGTACTTC. This translates into CASSYFASGPTYEQYF.

The chain employs TRBV30 and TRBJ1-3, with 8 bases aligning to TRBD1. The CDR3 is 15 amino acids. Germline V gene lookup returns CDR1 GTSNPN and CDR2 SVGIG (reference sequence). Germline trimming cut 2 bases from V and 0 bases from J; bases unmatched to any gene: 3. This CDR3 is CAWSSTGGSGNTIYF. Here the CDR3 DNA reads TGTGCCTGGAGTTCCACAGGGGGCTCTGGAAACACCATATATTTT. Full variable domain (remainder filled in from reference TRBV30 and TRBJ1-3): SQTIHQWPATLVQPVGSPLSLECTVEGTSNPNLYWYRQAAGRGLQLLFYSVGIGQISSEVPQNLSASRPQDRQFILSSKKLLLSDSGFYLCAWSSTGGSGNTIYFGEGSWLTVV.

CDR3 sequence reads: CASSPSGDNEQFF. The CDR3 nucleotides read TGTGCCAGCAGCCCAAGTGGGGACAATGAGCAGTTCTTC. The V gene is TRBV11-2, the J gene TRBJ2-1; D gene uncertain. The CDR3 is 13 amino acids. The germline V gene has CDR1 SGHAT and CDR2 FQNNGV. Trimming took 5 bases from V and 5 from J, leaving 10 bases between them.

This rearrangement joins TRBV9 to TRBJ2-7; 11 positions match TRBD2. The CDR3 runs 16 residues. From germline, CDR1 is SGDLS and CDR2 YYNGEE. J gave up 3 bases and V 3 bases, and 8 bases lay outside the gene matches. The chain's CDR3 is CASSDSIAGGYYEQYF. The CDR3 nucleotides are TGTGCCAGCAGCGACAGTATAGCGGGAGGGTACTACGAGCAGTACTTC.

The rearrangement joins TRBV15 to TRBJ2-1, with 7 bases that match TRBD2. V lost 1 base and J lost 5; bases outside the gene matches: 8. The germline CDR1 and CDR2 sequences are LNHNV and YYDKDF (reference sequence). There are 16 residues in the CDR3. CDR3 coding DNA: TGTGCCACCAGCAGAGTTGCGGGGGTGATGGACAATGAGCAGTTCTTC. Translation: CATSRVAGVMDNEQFF.

The rearrangement joins TRBV27 to TRBJ2-6; no firm D call. V was trimmed by 5 bases and J by 2 bases, leaving 7 bases between them. The CDR3 sequence is 14 residues long. Germline-derived CDR1 and CDR2 are MNHEY and SMNVEV (reference sequence). The CDR3 DNA follows: TGTGCCAGCAGTCCCCTCACTGGGGCCAACGTCCTGACTTTC. It encodes CASSPLTGANVLTF.

The CDR3 bases are TGTGCCAGCAGTTACAAGGGGGACGGCACAGATACGCAGTATTTT. As protein: CASSYKGDGTDTQYF. The chain combines TRBV6-5 with TRBJ2-3, with D possibly matching TRBD1 (6 bases). The germline V gene has CDR1 MNHEY and CDR2 SVGAGI. The CDR3 covers 15 residues. V lost 2 bases to trimming and J lost 1 base, with 10 bases between them.

The chain couples TRBV4-1 to TRBJ2-7, with 7 bases aligning to TRBD2. The CDR3 is made up of 16 amino acids. Germline CDR1 is MGHRA and CDR2 is YSYEKL. Trimming took 3 bases from V and 0 from J; bases not matched to a gene: 8. The CDR3 DNA reads as TGCGCCAGCAGCCAGAAGCTAGCGGACGACTCCTACGAGCAGTACTTC. Translating gives CASSQKLADDSYEQYF.

The rearrangement uses TRBV10-2 and TRBJ2-2; D not resolved. Germline CDR1 and CDR2: WSHSY and SAAADI. The CDR3 is made up of 13 amino acids. Trimming cost V 3 bases and J 7 bases, with 9 bases left between them. CDR3 coding DNA: TGCGCCAGCAGTGAACAACCTTTCGGGGAGCTGTTTTTT. This translates into CASSEQPFGELFF.

The chain couples TRBV7-8 to TRBJ2-1; TRBD2 agrees at 7 bases. The V gene's germline CDR1 is SGHVS and CDR2 FQNEAQ. This CDR3 is 15 amino acids long. Trimming took 5 bases from V and 0 from J; bases not matched to a gene: 4. The CDR3 DNA follows: TGTGCCAGCAGCGGGAGCGGGGACTCCTACAATGAGCAGTTCTTC. Amino acids: CASSGSGDSYNEQFF.

The rearrangement uses TRBV2 and TRBJ2-7; D perhaps matches TRBD1 (6 bases). Trimming took off 3 bases at V and 2 bases at J, with 11 bases between the two ends. This CDR3 has 14 residues. Per the germline V gene, CDR1 is SNHLY and CDR2 is FYNNEI. The CDR3 sequence: CASSDQNRAYEQYF. CDR3 sequence (DNA): TGTGCCAGCAGTGACCAGAACAGGGCCTACGAGCAGTACTTC.